Detailed here is one TCR beta chain. The junction differs from germline at one of its ends, possibly a read error. The data belong to a study of shared T cell receptors in the human thymus. Clones were read by immunoSEQ multiplex PCR, and TCRdb kept only the in-frame ones, dropping some. The data show about 380,000 clones, with about 95% seen just once and approximately 0.02% held by the top ten. The CDR3 totals 17 residues. Germline CDR1 reads KGHSH; CDR2 reads LQKENI. The chain is built from TRBV18 and TRBJ2-3; tentative D call: TRBD2 (6 bases). Sequences were obtained from thymocytes. This clonotype was sampled from a human donor. The DNA of the CDR3 is TGTGCCAGCTCCCCACGCCGTCGGGAGTGGAACACAGATACGCAGTATTTT. It encodes CASSPRRREWNTDTQYF.